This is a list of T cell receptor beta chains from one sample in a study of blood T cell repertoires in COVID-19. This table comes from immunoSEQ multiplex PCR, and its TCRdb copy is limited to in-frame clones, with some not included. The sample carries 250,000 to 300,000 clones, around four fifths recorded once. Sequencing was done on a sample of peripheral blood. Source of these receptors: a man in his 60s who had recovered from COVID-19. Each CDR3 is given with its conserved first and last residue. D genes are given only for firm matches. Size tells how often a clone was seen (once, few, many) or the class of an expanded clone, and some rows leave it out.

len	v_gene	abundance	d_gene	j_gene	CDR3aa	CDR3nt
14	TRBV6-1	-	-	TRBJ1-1	CASSEPQGWTEAFF	TGTGCCAGCAGTGAACCACAGGGTTGGACTGAAGCTTTCTTT
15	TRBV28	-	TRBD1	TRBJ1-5	CASRKSTGTGQPQHF	TGTGCCAGCAGAAAATCGACAGGGACGGGGCAGCCCCAGCATTTT
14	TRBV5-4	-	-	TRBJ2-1	CASSLGQIYNEQFF	TGTGCCAGCAGCTTGGGGCAGATTTACAATGAGCAGTTCTTC
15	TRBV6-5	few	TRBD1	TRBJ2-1	CASSPGTGRVNEQFF	TGTGCCAGCAGCCCCGGGACAGGGAGAGTCAATGAGCAGTTCTTC
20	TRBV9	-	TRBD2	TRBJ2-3	CASSVATWTSGRKSTDTQYF	TGTGCCAGCAGCGTAGCTACGTGGACTAGCGGGAGAAAAAGCACAGATACGCAGTATTTT
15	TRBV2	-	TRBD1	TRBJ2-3	CASSESGGAQYTQYF	TGTGCCAGCAGTGAGTCAGGGGGCGCGCAATATACGCAGTATTTT
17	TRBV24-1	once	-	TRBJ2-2	CATSGAVRGENTGELFF	TGTGCCACCAGTGGGGCGGTCAGGGGGGAGAACACCGGGGAGCTGTTTTTT
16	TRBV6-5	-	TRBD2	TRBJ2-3	CASSYQQRGAGDTQYF	TGTGCCAGCAGTTATCAACAGCGGGGGGCGGGAGATACGCAGTATTTT
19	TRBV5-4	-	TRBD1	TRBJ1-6	CASSLVGQGAFLHNSPLHF	TGTGCCAGCAGCTTGGTGGGACAGGGGGCATTCCTGCATAATTCACCCCTCCACTTT
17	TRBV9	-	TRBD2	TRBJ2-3	CASSVVGLAGVPDTQYF	TGTGCCAGCAGCGTAGTCGGGCTAGCGGGAGTGCCAGATACGCAGTATTTT
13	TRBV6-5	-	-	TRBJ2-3	CASRGLVRGAQYF	TGTGCCAGCAGAGGGCTAGTCAGGGGGGCGCAGTATTTT
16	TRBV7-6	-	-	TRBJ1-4	CASSLYVGGRDEKLFF	TGTGCCAGCAGCTTATATGTCGGGGGTAGGGATGAAAAACTGTTTTTT
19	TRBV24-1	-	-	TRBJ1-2	CATSDSGVARSFNNYGYTF	TGTGCCACCAGTGATTCAGGGGTAGCCCGAAGTTTCAATAACTATGGCTACACCTTC
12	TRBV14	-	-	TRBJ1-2	CASSQLLEGYTF	TGTGCCAGCAGCCAGTTGTTAGAGGGCTACACCTTC
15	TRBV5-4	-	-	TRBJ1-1	CASSSLQSVLTEAFF	TGTGCCAGCAGCTCTCTACAGTCTGTCCTAACTGAAGCTTTCTTT
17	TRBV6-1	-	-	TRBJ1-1	CASSEVPAGYMNTEAFF	TGTGCCAGCAGTGAGGTCCCCGCGGGTTATATGAACACTGAAGCTTTCTTT
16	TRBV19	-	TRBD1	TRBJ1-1	CASRGYSTGIGTEAFF	TGTGCCAGTAGGGGGTACTCGACAGGGATTGGCACTGAAGCTTTCTTT
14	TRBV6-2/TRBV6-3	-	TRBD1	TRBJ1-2	CASSYSRQGDGYTF	TGTGCCAGCAGTTACTCTAGACAGGGGGATGGCTACACCTTC
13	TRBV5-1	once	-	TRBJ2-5	CASSQAGKETQYF	TGCGCCAGCAGCCAGGCGGGGAAGGAGACCCAGTACTTC
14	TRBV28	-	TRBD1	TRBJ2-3	CASRQTGETDTQYF	TGTGCCAGCAGACAGACAGGGGAGACAGATACGCAGTATTTT
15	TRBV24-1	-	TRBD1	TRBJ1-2	CATSDPGTGFYGYTF	TGTGCCACCAGTGATCCCGGGACAGGGTTCTATGGCTACACCTTC
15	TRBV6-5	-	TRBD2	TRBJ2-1	CASSTSGRSYNEQFF	TGTGCCAGCAGCACCAGCGGGAGGAGTTACAATGAGCAGTTCTTC
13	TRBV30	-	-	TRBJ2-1	CAWTGSSYNEQFF	TGTGCCTGGACTGGGAGCTCCTACAATGAGCAGTTCTTC
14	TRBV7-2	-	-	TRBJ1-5	CASSLEYGAGPQHF	TGTGCCAGCAGCTTAGAGTATGGGGCCGGGCCCCAGCATTTT
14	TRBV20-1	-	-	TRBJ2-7	CSASSSRNPYEQYF	TGCAGTGCTAGTAGTAGCCGGAATCCCTACGAGCAGTACTTC
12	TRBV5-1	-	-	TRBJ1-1	CASSFAGTEAFF	TGCGCCAGCAGCTTCGCGGGGACTGAAGCTTTCTTT
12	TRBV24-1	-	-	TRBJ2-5	CATSPGGETQYF	TGTGCCACCAGTCCGGGTGGGGAGACCCAGTACTTC
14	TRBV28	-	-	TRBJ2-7	CASSSDSSLRGQYF	TGTGCCAGCAGTTCGGACAGTTCCCTACGAGGGCAGTACTTC
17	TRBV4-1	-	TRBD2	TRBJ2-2	CASSQDRGRGGTGELFF	TGCGCCAGCAGCCAAGATCGCGGGAGGGGAGGCACCGGGGAGCTGTTTTTT
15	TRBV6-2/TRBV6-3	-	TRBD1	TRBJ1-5	CASSYIGTDNQPQHF	TGTGCCAGCAGTTATATAGGGACAGACAATCAGCCCCAGCATTTT
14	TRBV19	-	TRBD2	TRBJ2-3	CASSRGGGPDTQYF	TGTGCCAGTAGTAGGGGGGGAGGCCCCGATACGCAGTATTTT
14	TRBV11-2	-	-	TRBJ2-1	CASSLWPNYNEQFF	TGTGCCAGCAGCTTGTGGCCAAATTACAATGAGCAGTTCTTC
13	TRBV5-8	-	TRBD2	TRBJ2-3	CASSFGRGDTQYF	TGTGCCAGCAGCTTTGGGAGGGGCGATACGCAGTATTTT
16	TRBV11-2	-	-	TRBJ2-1	CASSLTGMRWNNEQFF	TGTGCCAGCAGCTTAACCGGGATGAGGTGGAACAATGAGCAGTTCTTC
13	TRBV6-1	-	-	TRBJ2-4	CASSDGQGNIQYF	TGTGCCAGCAGTGACGGTCAGGGAAACATTCAGTACTTC
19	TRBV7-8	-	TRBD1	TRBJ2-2	CASSLDPYTGQGNTGELFF	TGTGCCAGCAGCTTAGATCCCTATACCGGACAGGGGAACACCGGGGAGCTGTTTTTT
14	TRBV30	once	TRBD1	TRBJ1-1	CAWGPRDRASRAFF	TGTGCCTGGGGTCCCCGGGACAGGGCGTCGCGAGCTTTCTTT